The rows below give T cell receptor beta chains drawn from one sample of a study of CD8 T cells in Susac syndrome. One entry per CDR3 protein results from TCRdb running MiXCR on the immunoSEQ multiplex PCR reads. The table shows about 300,000 distinct CDR3 sequences, with roughly 90% occurring only once. Sequenced material: CD8+ T cells from PBMCs. The receptors were gathered from a human donor with multiple sclerosis. CDR3s include the opening cysteine and the closing phenylalanine or tryptophan. The order of the fields is clone size, J gene, D gene, V gene, CDR3 protein. D genes are given only for firm matches. Size values are once, few and many counts, or a class for expanded clones, and some rows have none.

size: .
J: TRBJ2-7
D: .
V: TRBV28
CDR3: CASSWGARPGEQYF

size: .
J: TRBJ2-1
D: .
V: TRBV30
CDR3: CAWSQPHEQFF

size: .
J: TRBJ1-1
D: .
V: TRBV19
CDR3: CATTAAANHEAFF

size: .
J: TRBJ2-2
D: TRBD1
V: TRBV25-1
CDR3: CASSGGTVSTGELFF

size: .
J: TRBJ2-1
D: TRBD2
V: TRBV6-1
CDR3: CASSEGISGRYEQFF

size: .
J: TRBJ2-3
D: .
V: TRBV30
CDR3: CAWSAPGTPDTQYF

size: .
J: TRBJ2-1
D: TRBD2
V: TRBV6-2/TRBV6-3
CDR3: CASSYSGVAGYNEQFF

size: .
J: TRBJ2-7
D: .
V: TRBV20-1
CDR3: CSASRGRGYEQYF

size: .
J: TRBJ2-5
D: .
V: TRBV11-2
CDR3: CASRGVGLEETQYF

size: .
J: TRBJ2-7
D: .
V: TRBV7-9
CDR3: CASSRQLGGQGNYEQYF

size: .
J: TRBJ2-3
D: .
V: TRBV7-2
CDR3: CASSLAARESTDTQYF

size: once
J: TRBJ2-1
D: TRBD2
V: TRBV2
CDR3: CASSSTSPSYNEQFF

size: .
J: TRBJ2-3
D: .
V: TRBV30
CDR3: CACPLTAPSTDTQYF

size: .
J: TRBJ2-3
D: .
V: TRBV12-3/TRBV12-4
CDR3: CASSFMGRRTDTQYF

size: .
J: TRBJ2-1
D: TRBD1
V: TRBV29-1
CDR3: CSAEDKGAGNEQFF

size: .
J: TRBJ2-4
D: TRBD2
V: TRBV27
CDR3: CASSAGTTGQNIQYF

size: .
J: TRBJ2-2
D: TRBD1
V: TRBV7-8
CDR3: CASSPGQGNGELFF

size: .
J: TRBJ1-2
D: .
V: TRBV2
CDR3: CASRPGRGYTF

size: few
J: TRBJ2-7
D: .
V: TRBV7-2
CDR3: CASSQTPYGSYEQYF

size: .
J: TRBJ2-1
D: .
V: TRBV6-2/TRBV6-3
CDR3: CASSYDVNLPGNEQFF

size: .
J: TRBJ1-5
D: .
V: TRBV30
CDR3: CAWSVGQGRQPQHF

size: .
J: TRBJ2-1
D: .
V: TRBV9
CDR3: CASSVVSGSNEQFF

size: .
J: TRBJ2-2
D: TRBD1
V: TRBV6-5
CDR3: CASSYSTGEWTGELFF

size: .
J: TRBJ2-7
D: .
V: TRBV19
CDR3: CASSTQGKSYEQYF

size: .
J: TRBJ1-2
D: .
V: TRBV4-1
CDR3: CASSQISYNYGYTF

size: .
J: TRBJ1-5
D: .
V: TRBV24-1
CDR3: CATSETGMGQPQHF

size: .
J: TRBJ2-3
D: TRBD2
V: TRBV5-1
CDR3: CASSTGTSARASTDTQYF

size: .
J: TRBJ1-2
D: .
V: TRBV27
CDR3: CASGFPATPPQLNYGYTF

size: .
J: TRBJ2-7
D: .
V: TRBV3-1
CDR3: CASSHGGNYEQYF

size: .
J: TRBJ2-1
D: TRBD2
V: TRBV4-3
CDR3: CASSPGGTEQFF

size: .
J: TRBJ2-1
D: .
V: TRBV11-2
CDR3: CASSLPGGEQFF

size: .
J: TRBJ2-5
D: .
V: TRBV12-3/TRBV12-4
CDR3: CASTRRGGETQYF

size: .
J: TRBJ2-7
D: .
V: TRBV28
CDR3: CASSTLVDTPYEQYF

size: .
J: TRBJ2-7
D: TRBD1
V: TRBV6-1
CDR3: CASSEVLDRGSYEQYF

size: .
J: TRBJ2-3
D: TRBD2
V: TRBV29-1
CDR3: CSVEDWETSGTKQNFLF

size: once
J: TRBJ2-7
D: .
V: TRBV7-9
CDR3: CASSPEQGSEQYF

size: .
J: TRBJ2-2
D: .
V: TRBV7-3
CDR3: CASSSPGSHGELFF

size: .
J: TRBJ2-7
D: .
V: TRBV20-1
CDR3: CSARASQLATAYEQYF

size: .
J: TRBJ1-4
D: .
V: TRBV6-6
CDR3: CASSYGDLTGVGLFF

size: .
J: TRBJ2-5
D: .
V: TRBV7-6
CDR3: CASSLSTTRVGETQYF

size: .
J: TRBJ1-2
D: TRBD1
V: TRBV5-4
CDR3: CASSFIQGAKGHGYTF

size: .
J: TRBJ2-5
D: .
V: TRBV14
CDR3: CASSQEQGIETQYF

size: .
J: TRBJ2-3
D: .
V: TRBV29-1
CDR3: CSVEEGRRITDTQYF

size: .
J: TRBJ2-1
D: .
V: TRBV28
CDR3: CASSSTGVSVNEQFF

size: .
J: TRBJ1-5
D: TRBD1
V: TRBV28
CDR3: CASSRTGEPQHF

size: .
J: TRBJ1-1
D: .
V: TRBV19
CDR3: CASSAQNEAFF

size: .
J: TRBJ2-1
D: .
V: TRBV5-6
CDR3: CASSTGGRPNEQFF

size: once
J: TRBJ2-3
D: .
V: TRBV7-8
CDR3: CASSRDGVLDTQYF

size: .
J: TRBJ2-7
D: .
V: TRBV5-6
CDR3: CASSPPARDYEQYF

size: .
J: TRBJ2-7
D: TRBD2
V: TRBV28
CDR3: CASSPLAGDFGSSIYEQYF

size: .
J: TRBJ2-2
D: .
V: TRBV28
CDR3: CASRPRTGSFPGELFF

size: .
J: TRBJ2-5
D: .
V: TRBV25-1
CDR3: CASSPGGGETQYF